One T cell receptor (beta chain) is described in this entry. Ten or more counts support this clonotype. Its antigen is not yet known. One base away there is no much larger clone; base qualities are not given. These data belong to a study of blood T cells in healthy people across ages (dated by TCRdb to the mid-2010s). About the investigation overall: In model experiments, template switching captured roughly one uniquely barcoded TCR beta cDNA molecule for every two T cells. The study measured age-related changes in TCR beta repertoire diversity using deep sequencing normalized with unique cDNA molecular identifiers. Four age groups were formed from the donors: young (average approximately 15 years), middle-aged (more than 35), aged (around 62) and long-lived (around 82). The study analyzed two additional independent replicas of 1 million unique cDNA reads from the same blood draw for two donors, one aged 18 to 30 and one aged 80 or older. To avoid experimental bias, donors of different ages were randomly spread across the sequencing lanes.

The library was prepared using 5' RACE. Instrument on record: Illumina HiSeq 2500. The second PCR ran for about 6 to 12 cycles and used a J-beta primer mix along with a sample-barcoded 5' primer. A unique molecular identifier was introduced onto each TCR beta cDNA molecule by a template-switch 5' adaptor carrying 12 random nucleotides. Each sample yielded at least 3 million CDR3-containing paired-end reads. All of the RNA was converted into first-strand cDNA using the Mint cDNA synthesis kit, with a TRBC-specific oligonucleotide serving as the primer. After uracil-DNA glycosylase treatment, a first 18-cycle PCR used universal primers M1SS and BC2_uni_R on all cDNA. Under the source paper's analysis protocol: Normalization of each sample was performed by random selection of 1 million high-quality reads, each carrying a distinct molecular identifier. Instead of being binned into consensus sequences, reads that shared molecular identifiers were thrown out. MiTCR, run with a Q25 quality threshold and the strictest error-elimination algorithm, handled CDR3 identification, clonotype clustering and error correction. A nonparametric unseen species model with Euler transformation was used to estimate a lower bound on total TCR beta diversity. TCRdb ran its own pipeline on the public reads, namely fastp trimming at Q25 and MiXCR clone calling, and kept in-frame beta chains. CDR3 protein sequences are deduplicated, and each keeps its most common genes and DNA. V and J calls and clone size were set by TCRdb, not the authors. The sample data list some 1.5 million distinct CDR3 sequences, and under 30% of these were observed just once. The top ten constitute around 7.7% of the sample.

V is trimmed back by 1 base and J by 4 bases, and the junction contains 16 bases that no gene match accounts for. The CDR3 holds 19 amino acids from the cysteine to the phenylalanine. Only CDR3 DNA remains: 57 bases, in frame from the first base. As encoded in the germline V gene, CDR1 is SGHAT while CDR2 is FQNNGV. Overall study outcomes, separate from this receptor: Donor CMV infection status was unknown, potentially confounding age-related changes in expanded clonotypes. Bulk unsorted PBMC profiling prevented conclusive comparison of naive and antigen-experienced compartments. Total diversity estimates from one million sequenced T cells were considered lower bounds and underestimates. A strong correlation was found between observed TCR beta diversity and the percentage of naive T cells measured by flow cytometry. The long-lived group showed more naive CD4+ T cells, fewer expanded clones and increased TCR diversity than the aged group, suggesting age selection. Observed TCR beta diversity per million T cells fell roughly linearly with age, and a significant reduction was already apparent by age roughly 40.

The donors were some 39 Caucasian individuals from Russia, aged roughly 6 to 100 years, who were systemically healthy. Approximately 10 milliliters of peripheral blood were collected from each donor into EDTA-treated Vacutainer tubes. PBMCs were isolated by Ficoll-Paque density-gradient centrifugation, with at least 6 million obtained per sample. Trizol reagent was used to extract total RNA from PBMCs, with at least 6 micrograms per sample. The percentages of naive CD45RAhigh/CD27high T cells were determined by flow cytometry on a PBMC aliquot from every donor. The chain is encoded by TRBV11-2 joined to TRBJ2-7, with 10 bases aligning to TRBD2. The receptor was isolated from a woman younger than 45 in good health. Sequenced material: blood. The CDR3 region: CASSLGQGPSLAGFYEQYF. The DNA sequence is as follows: TGTGCCAGCAGCTTAGGACAGGGGCCTTCACTAGCGGGGTTTTACGAGCAGTACTTC. Where the CDR3 stops, the reference TRBV11-2 and TRBJ2-7 genes take over; the full variable domain is EAGVAQSPRYKIIEKRQSVAFWCNPISGHATLYWYQQILGQGPKLLIQFQNNGVVDDSQLPKDRFSAERLKGVDSTLKIQPAKLEDSAVYLCASSLGQGPSLAGFYEQYFGPGTRLTVT.